Listed below are T cell receptor beta chains from one sample, sequenced in a study of blood T cell repertoires in COVID-19. Using immunoSEQ multiplex PCR, the repertoire was profiled, and TCRdb retains in-frame clones only, with some absent. The repertoire holds roughly 15,000 clones, with around 75% as singletons. The sequencing input was peripheral blood. The source is a man between 60 and 75 years old with acute or convalescent COVID-19. Each CDR3 is given with its conserved first and last residue. D genes are given only for firm matches. Rows may omit the clone size; those that give it use once, few, many or a size class.

v_gene	abundance	j_gene	d_gene	CDR3nt	CDR3aa
TRBV7-9	NA	TRBJ1-1	NA	TGTGCCAGCAGCTTAGAGCCCGGCAGGATGAACACTGAAGCTTTCTTT	CASSLEPGRMNTEAFF
TRBV21-1	few	TRBJ1-1	NA	TGTGCCAGCAGCAGACGATGCGGGGGTGGAACTGAAGCTTTCTTT	CASSRRCGGGTEAFF
TRBV25-1	NA	TRBJ1-2	NA	TGTGCCAGCAGTGAATCAGGGGCTTTGGACTATGGCTACACCTTC	CASSESGALDYGYTF
TRBV27	NA	TRBJ1-6	TRBD1	TGTGCCAGCAGTTTAGGACAGGGGACACCCCTCCACTTT	CASSLGQGTPLHF
TRBV12-3/TRBV12-4	NA	TRBJ1-2	NA	TGTGCCAGCAGTGTCAGGGGTGGCTATGGCTACACCTTC	CASSVRGGYGYTF
TRBV9	NA	TRBJ2-1	NA	TGTGCCAGCAGCGCCCGTCTCGAGGGGGGGCCGGATGAGCAGTTCTTC	CASSARLEGGPDEQFF
TRBV11-1	few	TRBJ2-7	TRBD2	TGTGCCAGCAGCTCGGGCGGGGGGCCCTACGAGCAGTACTTC	CASSSGGGPYEQYF
TRBV10-2	few	TRBJ1-5	TRBD1	TGCGCCAGCGCGGGTATTGGGACAGGACTAAATCAGCCCCAGCATTTT	CASAGIGTGLNQPQHF
TRBV5-6	NA	TRBJ1-1	NA	TGTGCCAGCAGCTGGATAACAGAGAACACTGAAGCTTTCTTT	CASSWITENTEAFF
TRBV11-2	NA	TRBJ1-6	TRBD1	TGTGCCAGCAGAAACACAGGGGCTGGGTCACCCCTCCACTTT	CASRNTGAGSPLHF
TRBV6-1	NA	TRBJ2-7	TRBD1	TGTGCCAGCAGTGAAGGGAGACAGGGCGACGAGCAGTACTTC	CASSEGRQGDEQYF
TRBV6-5	NA	TRBJ1-2	TRBD1	TGTGCCAGCAGGGAGGGGACAGGGGGAGGCTACACCTTC	CASREGTGGGYTF
TRBV5-4	few	TRBJ2-2	TRBD1	TGTGCCAGCAGCCCCTCGGACAGGGTTAACACCGGGGAGCTGTTTTTT	CASSPSDRVNTGELFF
TRBV24-1	few	TRBJ1-1	NA	TGTGCCACCAAGGGACAAGTTATGAACACTGAAGCTTTCTTT	CATKGQVMNTEAFF
TRBV19	NA	TRBJ1-2	NA	TGTGCCAGCGAGGTTGGAGGAGGGCAGAACTATGGCTACACCTTC	CASEVGGGQNYGYTF
TRBV7-6	NA	TRBJ2-1	TRBD2	TGTGCCAGCAGCTTAAGCGTAGCGGGGGCCAACAATGAGCAGTTCTTC	CASSLSVAGANNEQFF
TRBV7-2	NA	TRBJ2-1	TRBD2	TGTGCCAGCAGCGTTACTAGCGGGGGGGCCCACAATGAGCAGTTCTTC	CASSVTSGGAHNEQFF
TRBV5-1	few	TRBJ1-3	NA	TGCGCCAGCAGCCCTACGACAGGCCACTCTGGAAACACCATATATTTT	CASSPTTGHSGNTIYF
TRBV7-2	NA	TRBJ2-7	NA	TGTGCCAGCAGGAAAATGGTAGGCGGCGAGCAGTACTTC	CASRKMVGGEQYF
TRBV2	NA	TRBJ1-4	NA	TGTGCCACCAGGGCGGGGACTAATGAAAAACTGTTTTTT	CATRAGTNEKLFF
TRBV7-2	NA	TRBJ2-7	TRBD1	TGTGCCAGCAGCTATTCAGGACAGGAAGCCTACGAGCAGTACTTC	CASSYSGQEAYEQYF
TRBV5-6	NA	TRBJ2-5	TRBD1	TGTGCCAGCAGCTTGACAGGGGGTTCAGAGACCCAGTACTTC	CASSLTGGSETQYF